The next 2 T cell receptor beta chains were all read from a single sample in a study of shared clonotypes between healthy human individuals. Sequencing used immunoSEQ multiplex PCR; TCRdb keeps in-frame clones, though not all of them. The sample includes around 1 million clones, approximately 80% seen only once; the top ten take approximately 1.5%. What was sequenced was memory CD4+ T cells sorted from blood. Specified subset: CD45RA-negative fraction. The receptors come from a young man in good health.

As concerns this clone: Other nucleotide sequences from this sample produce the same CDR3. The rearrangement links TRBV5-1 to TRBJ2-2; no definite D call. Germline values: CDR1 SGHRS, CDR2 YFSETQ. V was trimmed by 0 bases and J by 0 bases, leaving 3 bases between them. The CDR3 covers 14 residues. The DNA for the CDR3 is TGCGCCAGCAGCTTGGACCCGAACACCGGGGAGCTGTTTTTT. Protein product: CASSLDPNTGELFF. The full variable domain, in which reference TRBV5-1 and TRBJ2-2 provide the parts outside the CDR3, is KAGVTQTPRYLIKTRGQQVTLSCSPISGHRSVSWYQQTPGQGLQFLFEYFSETQRNKGNFPGRFSGRQFSNSRSEMNVSTLELGDSALYLCASSLDPNTGELFFGEGSRLTVL.

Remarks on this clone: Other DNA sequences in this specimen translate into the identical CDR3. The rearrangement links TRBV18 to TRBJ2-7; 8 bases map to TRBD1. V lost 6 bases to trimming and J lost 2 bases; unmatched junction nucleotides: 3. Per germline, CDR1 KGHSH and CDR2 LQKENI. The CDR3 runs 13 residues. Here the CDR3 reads CASSPGGPYEQYF. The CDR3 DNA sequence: TGTGCCAGCTCCCCAGGGGGCCCCTACGAGCAGTACTTC.